Presented here are 21 T cell receptor beta chains from one specimen sequenced in a study of cytomegalovirus exposure and HLA in healthy donors. In the PCR, 60 Vbeta and 13 Jbeta primers were used. Profiled with immunoSEQ multiplex PCR; TCRdb holds only in-frame clones, not every one. The sample comprises approximately 160,000 clones, more than 65% of which are singletons, and roughly 10% rests with the top ten. Sequenced input: PBMCs. The source of these receptors is a man younger than 35 in good health and CMV-seropositive.

V is TRBV28 and J is TRBJ1-5; D ambiguous. The germline V gene has CDR1 MDHEN and CDR2 SYDVKM. V was cut by 7 bases and J by 8 bases, with 24 bases left in between. This CDR3 has 16 amino acids. In nucleotides, the CDR3 is TGTGCCAGCACTCCCTCATCGGGCGGTTCGAGGGAGCCCCAGCATTTT. This gives the protein CASTPSSGGSREPQHF.

The chain uses TRBV9 and TRBJ1-4; D ambiguous. Germline-derived CDR1 and CDR2 are SGDLS and YYNGEE. V was pared by 0 bases and J by 0 bases, with 6 bases between. There are 15 residues in the CDR3. The DNA for the CDR3 is TGTGCCAGCAGCGTAGACAGTTCAACTAATGAAAAACTGTTTTTT. It specifies CASSVDSSTNEKLFF.

This chain links TRBV9 with TRBJ1-3, with TRBD1 matching over 11 bases. The CDR3 has 15 residues. Trimming removed 5 bases from V and 1 base from J; junction bases left unmatched: 2. Per the germline V gene, CDR1 is SGDLS and CDR2 is YYNGEE. Here the CDR3 reads CASSGTGGSGNTIYF. Here the CDR3 DNA reads TGTGCCAGCAGTGGGACAGGGGGATCTGGAAACACCATATATTTT. Using reference TRBV9 and TRBJ1-3 for the parts outside the CDR3, the full variable domain is DSGVTQTPKHLITATGQRVTLRCSPRSGDLSVYWYQQSLDQGLQFLIQYYNGEERAKGNILERFSAQQFPDLHSELNLSSLELGDSALYFCASSGTGGSGNTIYFGEGSWLTVV.

Here the CDR3 reads CASTRTSGKYEQYF. The CDR3 nucleotides are TGTGCCAGCACCCGGACTAGCGGGAAGTACGAGCAGTACTTC. V and J are TRBV28 and TRBJ2-7; TRBD2 aligns across 12 bases. With V trimmed by 7 bases and J by 4 bases, 5 bases remained unmatched. Germline V gives CDR1 MDHEN, CDR2 SYDVKM. This CDR3 has 14 amino acids.

The V and J genes are TRBV30 and TRBJ1-5; D might be TRBD1 (6 bases). Per germline, CDR1 GTSNPN and CDR2 SVGIG (reference sequence). The CDR3 length is 15 residues. The V end lost 2 bases, the J end lost 7 bases, and 18 bases lay between the germline ends. The CDR3 DNA sequence: TGTGCCTGGAGTTCCACGGGGGGGGCTGAGCAGCCCCAGCATTTT. Translation gives CAWSSTGGAEQPQHF.

This rearrangement joins TRBV4-1 to TRBJ1-2, with 8 bases that match TRBD1. The ends lost 4 bases at V and 6 bases at J; junction bases unmatched: 13. The germline V gene encodes CDR1 MGHRA and CDR2 YSYEKL. This CDR3 is 16 amino acids long. The CDR3 region is CASSLPRTGRRDGYTF. CDR3 nucleotides: TGCGCCAGCAGCCTACCTAGGACAGGGCGGAGGGATGGCTACACCTTC.

The V gene is TRBV10-3, the J gene TRBJ2-7; 7 bases fit TRBD1. The CDR3 has 13 amino acids. Germline trimming cut 11 bases from V and 1 base from J; bases unmatched to any gene: 8. The germline gives CDR1 ENHRY, CDR2 SYGVKD. CDR3 DNA: TGTGCCTCCCATGCGACAGGGTCCTACGAGCAGTACTTC. Amino acids: CASHATGSYEQYF.

The chain combines TRBV6-5 with TRBJ2-7, with D uncertain. The CDR3 has 13 residues. In germline, CDR1 is MNHEY, CDR2 SVGAGI. The V gene lost 2 bases and the J gene lost 4 bases, with 9 bases spanning the gap. The CDR3 sequence: CASSYGRKYEQYF. The CDR3 DNA follows: TGTGCCAGCAGTTACGGCCGAAAGTACGAGCAGTACTTC.

The J gene is TRBJ2-5, the V gene TRBV5-1; TRBD2 aligns across 12 bases. Per the germline V gene, CDR1 is SGHRS and CDR2 is YFSETQ. The V segment lost 0 bases and the J segment 2 bases; nucleotides outside the gene matches: 2. This CDR3 has 16 residues. This CDR3 is CASSLGLAGEQETQYF. Written as DNA, the CDR3 is TGCGCCAGCAGCTTGGGACTAGCGGGAGAACAAGAGACCCAGTACTTC.

As concerns this clone: This CDR3 fails to terminate in the conserved phenylalanine or tryptophan, so it likely reflects a read error. The chain combines TRBV6-1 with TRBJ1-6; TRBD1 might be the D (6 bases). This CDR3 region has 15 residues. The germline CDR1 and CDR2 sequences are MNHNS and SASEGT. Deletions cut 3 bases from V and 8 bases from J, with 14 bases between. This CDR3 reads CASSEGHPGDSPLHL. The CDR3 DNA follows: TGTGCCAGCAGTGAGGGACACCCCGGAGATTCACCCCTCCACCTT.

Concerning this clone: This specimen includes other DNA sequences encoding the same CDR3. The chain links TRBV9 to TRBJ2-5, with TRBD2 matching 11 bases. Germline assignment: CDR1 SGDLS and CDR2 YYNGEE. The V gene end was trimmed by 0 bases and the J gene end by 0 bases; junction bases not matched to a gene: 10. The CDR3 covers 19 residues. CDR3 DNA: TGTGCCAGCAGCGTAGAGGGGCTAGCGGGAGGAGGGGACCAAGAGACCCAGTACTTC. Residues: CASSVEGLAGGGDQETQYF.

This clone was observed a handful of times. V is TRBV4-2 and J is TRBJ1-2, with a weak D call TRBD1 (5 bases). This CDR3 is built from 17 residues. Trimming took off 0 bases at V and 5 bases at J, with 19 bases between the two ends. CDR1 is LGHNA and CDR2 is YNFKEQ in the germline V gene. The CDR3 is CASSQDYGGGAGYGYTF. CDR3 bases: TGTGCCAGCAGCCAAGATTACGGTGGCGGGGCCGGTTATGGCTACACCTTC.

V is TRBV10-2 and J is TRBJ1-5; TRBD1 aligns across 10 bases. This CDR3 contains 13 residues. J lost 6 bases, V lost 6 bases, and 2 bases had no gene match. CDR1 and CDR2 from the germline V gene are WSHSY and SAAADI. The CDR3 region is CASRGQGSQPQHF. For the CDR3, the DNA is TGCGCCAGCAGGGGACAGGGGAGTCAGCCCCAGCATTTT.

V and J are TRBV4-3 and TRBJ2-1, with D perhaps matching TRBD2 (6 bases). The CDR3 consists of 15 residues. CDR1 LGHNA and CDR2 YSLEER come from the germline V gene. Deletions cut 4 bases from V and 0 bases from J, with 10 bases between. The CDR3 loop is CASSLGGSSYNEQFF. CDR3 bases: TGCGCCAGCAGCCTCGGAGGGAGCTCCTACAATGAGCAGTTCTTC.

The V gene is TRBV5-5, the J gene TRBJ2-7, with 7 positions matching TRBD2. V was pared by 6 bases and J by 6 bases, with 3 bases of the junction left unmatched. This CDR3 has 11 residues. Germline V gene lookup returns CDR1 SGHKS and CDR2 YYEKEE (reference sequence). CDR3 region: CASTGGSEQYF. The CDR3 DNA reads TGTGCCAGCACCGGGGGGAGCGAGCAGTACTTC.

J is TRBJ2-3 and V is TRBV28; possibly TRBD2 for D (6 bases). Trimming shortened V by 4 bases and J by 4 bases, and 21 bases separated the two germline ends. There are 17 residues in the CDR3. The germline V gene encodes CDR1 MDHEN and CDR2 SYDVKM. CDR3 amino acids: CASSSPSGATGPDTQYF. DNA of the CDR3: TGTGCCAGCAGTTCCCCTTCGGGAGCTACTGGTCCAGATACGCAGTATTTT.

The count of this clone is one. The chain couples TRBV5-1 to TRBJ2-3; 8 positions match TRBD1. CDR1 and CDR2 from the germline V gene are SGHRS and YFSETQ. CDR3 size: 14 residues. V lost 7 bases and J lost 5; bases outside the gene matches: 9. In DNA form, the CDR3 reads TGCGCCAGCCGGACCGGGACAGGTGGAGATACGCAGTATTTT. It translates to CASRTGTGGDTQYF.

The rearrangement links TRBV7-8 to TRBJ2-7; D is undetermined. Looked up from germline, CDR1 is SGHVS and CDR2 is FQNEAQ. Deletions cut 5 bases from V and 2 bases from J, with 13 bases between. This CDR3 is 14 amino acids long. CDR3 nucleotide sequence: TGTGCCAGCAGCCAGAGCGCATTAACCTACGAGCAGTACTTC. Residues: CASSQSALTYEQYF.

This clone has just a few counts. This chain links TRBV7-2 with TRBJ2-5, with 7 bases lining up with TRBD2. The DNA end lines up better with TRBJ2-7; the J call may be wrong. The CDR3 covers 15 residues. The V gene's germline CDR1 is SGHTA and CDR2 FQGNSA. CDR3: CASSQNYGLVDEQYF. The CDR3 region has the DNA TGTGCCAGCAGCCAAAATTACGGACTAGTGGACGAGCAGTACTTC.

This clone was observed a few times. The chain recombines TRBV5-4 with TRBJ2-7, with TRBD1 matching over 7 bases. Trimming took 3 bases from V and 2 from J; bases not matched to a gene: 5. This CDR3 is 14 amino acids long. Germline V CDR1 and CDR2: SGHNT, YYREEE (reference sequence). The CDR3 DNA reads TGTGCCAGCAGCTACGCAGGGGGACCCTACGAGCAGTACTTC. Protein sequence: CASSYAGGPYEQYF.

This clone has a single count. J is TRBJ2-5 and V is TRBV12-5; D might be TRBD1 (6 bases). V lost 0 bases, J lost 1 base, and 9 bases lay in between. The CDR3 has 15 amino acids. CDR1 and CDR2 from the germline V gene are LGHNT and FRNRAP. The CDR3 DNA reads TGTGCTAGTGGTTTGGTAGGGGGTGGCCAAGAGACCCAGTACTTC. This translates into CASGLVGGGQETQYF.